The clone carrying this T cell receptor (beta chain) was seen once. Clones were sequenced by immunoSEQ multiplex PCR, and TCRdb holds only the in-frame ones, with some missing. This repertoire shows approximately 84,000 clones, 85% to 95% found once; its top ten account for 2% to 3%. Germline V lookup: CDR1 SGHRS, CDR2 YFSETQ. This CDR3 contains 16 residues. With 4 bases clipped from V and 6 bases from J, the junction kept 11 bases outside the gene matches. The source of the sample is a study of T cell changes during pregnancy in multiple sclerosis. The chain recombines TRBV5-1 with TRBJ2-3, with 10 bases lining up with TRBD2. Sequenced material: peripheral blood, taken in the third trimester of pregnancy. This receptor was identified in a female donor with multiple sclerosis, enrolled in a pregnancy study. The CDR3 here is CASSGGSGGAADTQYF. The CDR3 DNA sequence: TGCGCCAGCAGCGGTGGGAGCGGGGGGGCCGCGGATACGCAGTATTTT. Together with reference TRBV5-1 and TRBJ2-3, the CDR3 gives the full variable domain: KAGVTQTPRYLIKTRGQQVTLSCSPISGHRSVSWYQQTPGQGLQFLFEYFSETQRNKGNFPGRFSGRQFSNSRSEMNVSTLELGDSALYLCASSGGSGGAADTQYFGPGTRLTVL.